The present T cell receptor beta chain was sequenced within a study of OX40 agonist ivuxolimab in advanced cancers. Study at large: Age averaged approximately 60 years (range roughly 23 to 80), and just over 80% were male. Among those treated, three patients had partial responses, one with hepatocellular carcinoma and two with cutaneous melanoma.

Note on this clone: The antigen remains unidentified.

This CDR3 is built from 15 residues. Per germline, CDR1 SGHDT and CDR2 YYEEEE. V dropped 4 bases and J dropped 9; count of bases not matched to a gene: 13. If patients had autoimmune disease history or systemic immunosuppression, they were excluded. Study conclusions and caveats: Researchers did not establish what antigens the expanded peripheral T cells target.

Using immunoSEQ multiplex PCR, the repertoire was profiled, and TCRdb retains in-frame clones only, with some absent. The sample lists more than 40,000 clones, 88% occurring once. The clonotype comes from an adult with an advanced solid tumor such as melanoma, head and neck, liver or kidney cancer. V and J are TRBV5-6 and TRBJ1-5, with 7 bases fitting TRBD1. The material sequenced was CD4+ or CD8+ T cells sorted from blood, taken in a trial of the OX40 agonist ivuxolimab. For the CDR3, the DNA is TGTGCCAGCAGCACGGGACAGACCCCGCCCGGGCCCCAGCATTTT. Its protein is CASSTGQTPPGPQHF.